This entry features one T cell receptor (beta chain) sequence. The antigen is not known. The CDR3 runs 19 residues. Germline V gene sequence: CDR1 SEHNR, CDR2 FQNEAQ (reference sequence). V gave up 2 bases and J gave up 7 bases; unmatched junction bases: 20. This record belongs to a study of T cell clonotyping in hematopoietic cell transplantation. Time point indicated: recipient sample about 28 days before transplant, after cytoreduction. Recipient blood drawn about 28 days pretransplant and days 30, 100, 180 after. TCRdb's copy holds only in-frame clones and misses some; the assay was immunoSEQ multiplex PCR. The data hold fewer than 100,000 clones, with 90% to 97% observed a single time. General study results and limits: Few recipient clonotypes overlapped donors; over 97% were de novo at given depth. No sorting was done, leaving CD4 and CD8 contributions mixed. Higher Inverse Simpson Index values in graft donor and pretransplant recipient predicted broader posttransplant TCR diversity.

The sequenced sample was peripheral blood mononuclear cells, obtained before stem cell transplant. This chain uses TRBV7-9 with TRBJ2-1; 7 bases line up with TRBD2. The TCR sequence derives from a woman aged 45 to 65 with acute myeloid leukemia. Some clones in this sample may be carry-over from other donors' samples. The CDR3 bases are TGTGCCAGCAGCTTAAGTGCGGGGCGTTCAGGGCGGGGGTGGAATGAGCAGTTCTTC. It specifies CASSLSAGRSGRGWNEQFF.